These 20 T cell receptor beta chains were sequenced from one sample in a study of CD8 T cells in ankylosing spondylitis. One entry per CDR3 protein, called by TCRdb with MiXCR from the 5' RACE reads. The sample consists of under 200,000 distinct CDR3 sequences, 9.5% to 13% of them appearing once. Sequenced: blood, either unsorted or a sorted T cell fraction (not recorded which). All receptors derive from a male donor with ankylosing spondylitis or in good health (not recorded which).

V gene TRBV12-3 or TRBV12-4 combines with J gene TRBJ1-2; 9 nucleotides match TRBD1. CDR3 length: 14 amino acids. V lost 5 bases to trimming and J lost 8 bases; unmatched junction nucleotides: 9. CDR3 protein: CASSPPGTGKGYTF. In DNA, the CDR3 is TGTGCCAGCAGTCCTCCTGGGACAGGGAAAGGCTACACCTTC.

This chain joins TRBV6-1 and TRBJ1-4; D might be TRBD1 (5 bases). With 7 bases removed from V and 3 bases from J, the gap between germline ends came to 18 bases. CDR1 and CDR2 from the germline V gene are MNHNS and SASEGT. This CDR3 comprises 16 residues. The CDR3 sequence is CASTPSRGEPNEKLFF. The CDR3 DNA is TGTGCCAGCACCCCCAGTCGGGGGGAGCCTAATGAAAAACTGTTTTTT.

This clonotype was seen at least ten times. The rearrangement links TRBV29-1 to TRBJ2-1; D uncertain. The V gene's germline CDR1 is SQVTM and CDR2 ANQGSEA. The CDR3 spans 12 residues. The V and J ends lost 3 bases and 4 bases respectively, with 7 bases between them. CDR3 nucleotide sequence: TGCAGCGTTGATGGACCGTACAATGAGCAGTTCTTC. Amino acids: CSVDGPYNEQFF.

There are many counts of this clonotype. V usage is TRBV9 and J usage is TRBJ2-7; D may correspond to TRBD1 or TRBD2 (5 bases each). Trimming cost V 4 bases and J 3 bases, with 20 bases left between them. Germline V gene data show CDR1 as SGDLS and CDR2 as YYNGEE. The CDR3 contains 16 residues. In nucleotides, the CDR3 is TGTGCCAGCAGCCCCAGAGCGGACACGATAGGCTACGAGCAGTACTTC. It translates to CASSPRADTIGYEQYF.

This clonotype was found many times. The V call is TRBV6-5, the J call TRBJ2-7; 8 bases align to TRBD2. Germline V gene sequence: CDR1 MNHEY, CDR2 SVGAGI. Germline trimming cut 6 bases from V and 6 bases from J; bases unmatched to any gene: 4. This CDR3 is built from 12 residues. CDR3 in amino acids: CASSRTSGEQYF. As DNA, the CDR3 is TGTGCCAGCAGCCGAACTAGCGGCGAGCAGTACTTC.

This clonotype has only a few counts. The chain carries TRBV29-1 and TRBJ1-2, with 7 positions matching TRBD1. CDR3 size: 13 residues. Per germline, CDR1 SQVTM and CDR2 ANQGSEA. V dropped 1 base and J dropped 7; count of bases not matched to a gene: 6. DNA for the CDR3: TGCAGCGTTGAAGTACAGGGGACCGGTGGCTACACCTTC. Residues: CSVEVQGTGGYTF.

As concerns this clonotype: Since a much larger clone is just one base distant, this may be a read error. CDR3 sequence: CASSYGGSGTENAGKAIF. CDR3 DNA sequence: TGTGCCAGCAGTTACGGAGGTTCAGGGACAGAAAATGCGGGAAAAGCTATCTTT. The chain links TRBV6-5 to TRBJ1-1, with 7 nucleotides matching TRBD1. The germline gives CDR1 MNHEY, CDR2 SVGAGI. CDR3 length: 18 residues.

In this sample, this clonotype turned up a few times. The J gene is TRBJ2-1, the V gene TRBV6-5; D possibly corresponds to TRBD2 (5 bases). The CDR3 consists of 12 residues. V was pared by 0 bases and J by 10 bases, with 7 bases between. CDR1 and CDR2 (germline): MNHEY, SVGAGI. The CDR3 loop is CASSYSRGEQFF. CDR3 coding DNA: TGTGCCAGCAGTTACTCTAGAGGGGAGCAGTTCTTC.

This clonotype was counted at least ten times. This chain connects TRBV5-5 to TRBJ2-3; 8 nucleotides line up with TRBD1. Germline CDR1 and CDR2: SGHKS and YYEKEE (reference sequence). With V trimmed by 2 bases and J by 2 bases, 10 bases remained unmatched. The CDR3 sequence is 17 residues long. CDR3 amino acids: CASSFSDRALHTDTQYF. The CDR3 DNA is TGTGCCAGCAGCTTCTCGGACAGGGCCCTACACACAGATACGCAGTATTTT.

As to this clonotype: The junction does not match germline at one end; this may be a read error. This sequence joins TRBV11-2 and TRBJ2-3, with no clear D. The CDR3 contains 17 residues. Germline V CDR1 and CDR2: SGHAT, FQNNGV. As DNA, the CDR3 is TGTACCAGCAGCTACGGTTTGATAGTGTCGCCCACAGATACGCAGTATTTT. Translation: CTSSYGLIVSPTDTQYF.

Ten or more counts support this clonotype. The chain combines TRBV2 with TRBJ1-5; tentative D call: TRBD1 (6 bases). CDR3 size: 15 residues. Germline assignment: CDR1 SNHLY and CDR2 FYNNEI. Trimming took off 1 base at V and 5 bases at J, with 12 bases between the two ends. In DNA form, the CDR3 reads TGTGCCAGCAGTGAAGGGTTACAGGGATATCAGCCCCAGCATTTT. This codes for CASSEGLQGYQPQHF.

In this sample, this clonotype turned up many times. This sequence joins TRBV5-6 and TRBJ2-2; the D is unclear. CDR3 size: 11 residues. V lost 3 bases and J lost 6, with 3 bases in between. From germline, CDR1 is SGHDT and CDR2 YYEEEE. The CDR3 region is CASSWSGELFF. In nucleotides, the CDR3 is TGTGCCAGCAGCTGGTCCGGGGAGCTGTTTTTT.

This clonotype was found many times. The chain has TRBV6-1 and TRBJ1-4; 9 bases align to TRBD1. Germline V gives CDR1 MNHNS, CDR2 SASEGT. CDR3 length: 14 amino acids. V lost 6 bases and J lost 8; bases outside the gene matches: 7. The CDR3 protein is CASSQTGGREKLFF. As DNA, the CDR3 is TGTGCCAGCAGCCAGACAGGGGGAAGAGAAAAACTGTTTTTT.

V and J are TRBV12-3 or TRBV12-4 and TRBJ1-2, with D maybe TRBD1 (5 bases). Between the trimmed V and J ends, which lost 5 bases and 10 bases, there was a span of 17 bases. The CDR3 is made up of 13 amino acids. In DNA form, the CDR3 reads TGTGCCAGCAGTCATGGGGCAGCGGGTGACTACACCTTC. It specifies CASSHGAAGDYTF.

This clonotype appeared many times. The chain uses TRBV15 and TRBJ1-3; D uncertain. The ends were cut back, 0 bases at V and 4 bases at J, with 16 bases in the middle. CDR3 length: 17 amino acids. CDR1 is LNHNV, CDR2 YYDKDF, per germline (reference sequence). CDR3 region: CATSRDKVTGQGNTIYF. CDR3 coding DNA: TGTGCCACCAGCAGAGATAAAGTCACGGGCCAGGGAAACACCATATATTTT. The full variable domain, its missing parts supplied by reference TRBV15 and TRBJ1-3, is DAMVIQNPRYQVTQFGKPVTLSCSQTLNHNVMYWYQQKSSQAPKLLFHYYDKDFNNEADTPDNFQSRRPNTSFCFLDIRSPGLGDTAMYLCATSRDKVTGQGNTIYFGEGSWLTVV.

J is TRBJ2-1 and V is TRBV11-3; D gene unclear. The CDR3 length is 15 residues. CDR1 is SGHNT, CDR2 YENEEA, per germline. V dropped 2 bases and J dropped 10 bases, with 18 bases sitting between them. CDR3 sequence (DNA): TGTGCCAGCAGCTTAAGATTGGCTGGGTCAAACGAGCAGTTCTTC. The encoded protein is CASSLRLAGSNEQFF.

This clonotype was observed at least ten times. The chain uses TRBV6-5 and TRBJ2-3; D is uncertain. V shed 4 bases and J shed 0 bases, with 14 bases lying between them. This CDR3 contains 16 residues. Germline-derived CDR1 and CDR2 are MNHEY and SVGAGI. CDR3 DNA: TGTGCCAGCAGTTCTTCCCTGGGCGTTAGCACAGATACGCAGTATTTT. As protein: CASSSSLGVSTDTQYF.

The table lists this clonotype with many counts. The J gene is TRBJ2-5, the V gene TRBV29-1; 9 bases are a match to TRBD1. The CDR3 totals 14 residues. CDR1 SQVTM and CDR2 ANQGSEA come from the germline V gene. J lost 5 bases, V lost 7 bases, and 11 bases had no gene match. The CDR3 loop is CSARPTGGRETQYF. DNA for the CDR3: TGCAGCGCTCGACCCACAGGGGGCCGGGAGACCCAGTACTTC. Filled out from reference TRBV29-1 and TRBJ2-5, the complete variable domain reads SAVISQKPSRDICQRGTSLTIQCQVDSQVTMMFWYRQQPGQSLTLIATANQGSEATYESGFVIDKFPISRPNLTFSTLTVSNMSPEDSSIYLCSARPTGGRETQYFGPGTRLLVL.

This clonotype has a count of ten or more. The rearrangement joins TRBV5-1 to TRBJ2-5; D is undetermined. The CDR3 length is 13 residues. Looked up from germline, CDR1 is SGHRS and CDR2 is YFSETQ. The V gene lost 4 bases and the J gene lost 5 bases, with 12 bases spanning the gap. CDR3 DNA sequence: TGCGCCAGCAGCGCTATACCAAGGGAGACCCAGTACTTC. Protein sequence: CASSAIPRETQYF.

A word on this clonotype: A much larger clone lies one base from this, so it may be a read error. The rearrangement joins TRBV9 to TRBJ2-1; TRBD2 matches 7 bases. CDR3 length: 18 residues. CDR1 and CDR2 from the germline V gene are SGDLS and YYNGEE. The CDR3 DNA reads TGTGCCAGCAGCGTCTCCCAAGGTTGGAGCGGGACCTACACTGAGCAGTTCTTC. It codes for CASSVSQGWSGTYTEQFF.